What follows describes a single T cell receptor beta chain. The antigen remains unidentified. Per germline, CDR1 SNHLY and CDR2 FYNNEI. CDR3 length equals 15 residues. Trimming removed 0 bases from V and 1 base from J, with 8 bases in between. The sample comes from a study of T-cell memory formation after mild COVID-19. The study, taken as a whole, reports: Balance between CD4 and CD8 was seen in clones contracting day 15 to 85, and a CD4+ lean was seen in later expanders.

TCRdb independently ran MiXCR on the 5' RACE reads; one entry per CDR3 protein. The sample gives about 350,000 distinct CDR3 sequences, 12% to 15% of which show up once; about 24% is in the top ten. Sequenced material: PBMCs or a T cell subset sorted from them (not recorded which). J is TRBJ2-3 and V is TRBV2, with D possibly being TRBD2 (6 bases). This receptor was identified in a man between 18 and 35 years old who had mild COVID-19 (a few samples of this study predate the infection). Cell type and time point are not known. The chain's CDR3 is CASSEAWGGTDTQYF. The CDR3 DNA is TGTGCCAGCAGTGAAGCATGGGGGGGCACAGATACGCAGTATTTT.